A single sample gave rise to the 3 T cell receptor beta chains below, sequenced in a study of cytotoxic CD8 clonotypes in ibrutinib-treated CLL. Some clones are missing from TCRdb's copy, which holds only in-frame ones; the method was immunoSEQ multiplex PCR. Of 65,000 to 85,000 clones in the sample, less than 95% were seen once. The specimen was PBMCs, collected after 12 months of ibrutinib treatment. These receptors were collected from a human donor with chronic lymphocytic leukemia.

This clone showed up just a few times. This chain links TRBV12-5 with TRBJ2-7, with 7 nucleotides matching TRBD1. The trim removed 6 bases at V and 1 base at J, leaving 9 bases unmatched. Germline V lookup: CDR1 LGHNT, CDR2 FRNRAP. The CDR3 loop spans 15 amino acids. The CDR3 is CASGPVPGQSYEQYF. CDR3 DNA: TGTGCTAGTGGCCCTGTTCCGGGACAGTCCTACGAGCAGTACTTC.

The V and J genes are TRBV20-1 and TRBJ2-3; D is uncertain. Germline V gene data show CDR1 as DFQATT and CDR2 as SNEGSKA (reference sequence). V was shortened by 6 bases and J by 3 bases, with 4 bases between the two germline ends. The CDR3 length is 10 residues. The CDR3 is CSAATDTQYF. DNA of the CDR3: TGCAGTGCCGCGACAGATACGCAGTATTTT.

This sequence joins TRBV6-5 and TRBJ2-1, with 10 bases matching TRBD2. V was clipped by 0 bases and J by 4 bases; unmatched bases: 3. The CDR3 sequence is 16 residues long. CDR1 is MNHEY, CDR2 SVGAGI, per germline. CDR3 protein: CASSYSPSGGYNEQFF. The CDR3 DNA reads TGTGCCAGCAGTTACTCTCCTAGCGGGGGTTACAATGAGCAGTTCTTC.